These T cell receptor beta chains were read from a single sample in a study of neurological immune-mediated disorders. TCRdb ran MiXCR on the 5' RACE reads and lists one entry per CDR3 protein. The top ten hold about 5% of the sample, which has about 59,000 distinct CDR3 sequences, about 24% seen once. The sequencing sample was made of PBMCs. These receptor sequences come from a man aged 55 to 69 with HTLV-1-associated myelopathy (HAM/TSP). The CDR3 runs from the conserved cysteine through the conserved F or W. The order of the fields is D gene, J gene, V gene, clone size, CDR3 protein, CDR3 DNA. D genes are given only for firm matches. The size of a clone is reported for some rows only, either as once, few or many, or as a class for expanded clones.

d_gene: NA; j_gene: TRBJ2-1; v_gene: TRBV5-1; abundance: NA; CDR3aa: CASSSNYRSYNEQFF; CDR3nt: TGCGCCAGCAGTAGTAACTACCGCTCCTACAATGAGCAGTTCTTC
d_gene: NA; j_gene: TRBJ1-3; v_gene: TRBV7-2; abundance: many; CDR3aa: CASSTRTQGHLGNTIYF; CDR3nt: TGTGCCAGCAGCACCCGGACCCAGGGACACCTTGGAAACACCATATATTTT
d_gene: NA; j_gene: TRBJ2-2; v_gene: TRBV14; abundance: many; CDR3aa: CASSQAGFTGELFF; CDR3nt: TGTGCCAGCAGCCAAGCAGGGTTCACCGGGGAGCTGTTTTTT
d_gene: TRBD2; j_gene: TRBJ2-1; v_gene: TRBV20-1; abundance: many; CDR3aa: CSARYGRSGDEQFF; CDR3nt: TGCAGTGCTAGATACGGGAGGTCCGGGGATGAGCAGTTCTTC
d_gene: TRBD1; j_gene: TRBJ1-2; v_gene: TRBV20-1; abundance: many; CDR3aa: CSARETGALSDGYTF; CDR3nt: TGCAGTGCTAGGGAGACAGGGGCCCTCAGTGATGGCTACACCTTC
d_gene: TRBD1; j_gene: TRBJ2-7; v_gene: TRBV5-1; abundance: many; CDR3aa: CASSLGLRQGASREQYF; CDR3nt: TGCGCCAGCAGCTTGGGCCTTCGACAGGGGGCATCGAGGGAGCAGTACTTC
d_gene: TRBD1; j_gene: TRBJ2-2; v_gene: TRBV9; abundance: many; CDR3aa: CASSVAPGQGAWTGELFF; CDR3nt: TGTGCCAGCAGCGTAGCTCCCGGACAGGGGGCATGGACCGGGGAGCTGTTTTTT
d_gene: TRBD1; j_gene: TRBJ2-3; v_gene: TRBV7-9; abundance: few; CDR3aa: CASRRTGGQTDTQYF; CDR3nt: TGTGCCAGCAGGCGTACAGGGGGCCAAACAGATACGCAGTATTTT
d_gene: NA; j_gene: TRBJ2-5; v_gene: TRBV29-1; abundance: NA; CDR3aa: CSVVGQRETQYF; CDR3nt: TGCAGCGTTGTGGGGCAGAGGGAGACCCAGTACTTC
d_gene: TRBD2; j_gene: TRBJ2-1; v_gene: TRBV29-1; abundance: many; CDR3aa: CSVLNTSGSRNEQFF; CDR3nt: TGCAGCGTTCTTAATACTAGCGGGAGTCGGAATGAGCAGTTCTTC
d_gene: NA; j_gene: TRBJ2-5; v_gene: TRBV20-1; abundance: NA; CDR3aa: CSALRGSSGTLKTQYF; CDR3nt: TGCAGTGCTCTTCGGGGGTCATCGGGAACCCTGAAGACCCAGTACTTC
d_gene: NA; j_gene: TRBJ2-1; v_gene: TRBV12-3/TRBV12-4; abundance: many; CDR3aa: CASSFGASEQFF; CDR3nt: TGTGCCAGCAGTTTTGGAGCGTCTGAGCAGTTCTTC
d_gene: NA; j_gene: TRBJ2-2; v_gene: TRBV9; abundance: many; CDR3aa: CASSGFITGELFF; CDR3nt: TGTGCCAGCAGCGGATTCATAACCGGGGAGCTGTTTTTT
d_gene: TRBD1; j_gene: TRBJ1-1; v_gene: TRBV6-1; abundance: many; CDR3aa: CASSAEGARTEAFF; CDR3nt: TGTGCCAGCTCCGCCGAGGGGGCCCGTACTGAAGCTTTCTTT
d_gene: TRBD2; j_gene: TRBJ2-6; v_gene: TRBV29-1; abundance: NA; CDR3aa: CSRLGLGAGANVMTF; CDR3nt: TGCAGCAGATTAGGACTAGGGGCTGGGGCCAACGTCATGACTTTC
d_gene: TRBD1; j_gene: TRBJ2-3; v_gene: TRBV18; abundance: NA; CDR3aa: CASSPPGQALHTQYF; CDR3nt: TGTGCCAGCTCACCTCCGGGACAGGCCCTTCATACGCAGTATTTT
d_gene: TRBD2; j_gene: TRBJ2-1; v_gene: TRBV2; abundance: NA; CDR3aa: CASSETLAGGSRGWNNEQFF; CDR3nt: TGTGCCAGCAGTGAGACCCTAGCGGGAGGGTCCAGGGGTTGGAACAATGAGCAGTTCTTC
d_gene: NA; j_gene: TRBJ1-5; v_gene: TRBV12-2; abundance: NA; CDR3aa: CATRKTVSNQPQHF; CDR3nt: TGTGCAACCCGAAAGACAGTTAGCAATCAGCCCCAGCATTTT
d_gene: NA; j_gene: TRBJ2-7; v_gene: TRBV25-1; abundance: many; CDR3aa: CARAPRQGGSYEQYF; CDR3nt: TGTGCCAGGGCCCCAAGACAAGGGGGGTCCTACGAGCAGTACTTC
d_gene: TRBD1; j_gene: TRBJ1-2; v_gene: TRBV25-1; abundance: many; CDR3aa: CASSEDRTGGGGGYTF; CDR3nt: TGTGCCAGCAGTGAGGACAGGACAGGGGGCGGAGGAGGCTACACCTTC
d_gene: NA; j_gene: TRBJ2-7; v_gene: TRBV4-1; abundance: many; CDR3aa: CASSQEQIDSYEQYF; CDR3nt: TGCGCCAGCAGCCAAGAACAGATAGACTCCTACGAGCAGTACTTC
d_gene: TRBD1; j_gene: TRBJ1-2; v_gene: TRBV24-1; abundance: many; CDR3aa: CATSEARQGGYTF; CDR3nt: TGTGCCACCAGTGAGGCGAGACAGGGAGGCTACACCTTC
d_gene: TRBD1; j_gene: TRBJ2-6; v_gene: TRBV6-5; abundance: many; CDR3aa: CASSRQGMGANVLTF; CDR3nt: TGTGCCAGCAGTCGACAGGGGATGGGGGCCAACGTCCTGACTTTC
d_gene: TRBD1; j_gene: TRBJ1-1; v_gene: TRBV20-1; abundance: many; CDR3aa: CSARDLLGGGGLDTEAFF; CDR3nt: TGCAGTGCTAGAGATCTATTAGGGGGCGGGGGGCTGGACACTGAAGCTTTCTTT
d_gene: TRBD1; j_gene: TRBJ1-2; v_gene: TRBV5-1; abundance: many; CDR3aa: CASSEGTGGEGYTF; CDR3nt: TGCGCCAGCAGCGAGGGGACAGGGGGCGAAGGCTACACCTTC
d_gene: NA; j_gene: TRBJ2-3; v_gene: TRBV5-1; abundance: NA; CDR3aa: CASSPYFSTDTQYF; CDR3nt: TGCGCCAGCAGTCCCTACTTTAGCACAGATACGCAGTATTTT
d_gene: TRBD2; j_gene: TRBJ2-7; v_gene: TRBV20-1; abundance: many; CDR3aa: CSALGTSGRAAYEQYF; CDR3nt: TGCAGTGCGCTAGGGACTAGCGGGAGGGCCGCTTACGAGCAGTACTTC
d_gene: NA; j_gene: TRBJ2-1; v_gene: TRBV5-5; abundance: few; CDR3aa: CASILGGEDYNEQFF; CDR3nt: TGTGCCAGCATCCTAGGCGGGGAGGACTACAATGAGCAGTTCTTC
d_gene: NA; j_gene: TRBJ2-1; v_gene: TRBV5-5; abundance: few; CDR3aa: CASSRLQGGAGRSYNEQFF; CDR3nt: TGTGCCAGCAGCCGACTACAGGGGGGAGCGGGACGCTCCTACAATGAGCAGTTCTTC
d_gene: NA; j_gene: TRBJ2-3; v_gene: TRBV20-1; abundance: many; CDR3aa: CSAPGPGGSTDTQYF; CDR3nt: TGCAGTGCTCCTGGACCTGGAGGAAGCACAGATACGCAGTATTTT
d_gene: NA; j_gene: TRBJ1-6; v_gene: TRBV7-2; abundance: many; CDR3aa: CASSLDRQLGTPLHF; CDR3nt: TGTGCCAGCAGCTTAGATCGGCAGCTTGGGACACCCCTCCACTTT
d_gene: NA; j_gene: TRBJ2-7; v_gene: TRBV7-9; abundance: NA; CDR3aa: CATLHDMVSEQYF; CDR3nt: TGTGCCACGCTACATGACATGGTCTCCGAGCAGTACTTC
d_gene: NA; j_gene: TRBJ2-2; v_gene: TRBV5-1; abundance: many; CDR3aa: CASSLEGGLGTGELFF; CDR3nt: TGCGCCAGCAGCTTGGAGGGAGGTCTAGGTACCGGGGAGCTGTTTTTT
d_gene: NA; j_gene: TRBJ2-2; v_gene: TRBV12-5; abundance: NA; CDR3aa: CASGPRPGELFF; CDR3nt: TGTGCTAGTGGTCCCCGGCCCGGGGAGCTGTTTTTT
d_gene: TRBD2; j_gene: TRBJ2-1; v_gene: TRBV29-1; abundance: many; CDR3aa: CSVQGLAGRGEQFF; CDR3nt: TGCAGCGTACAAGGACTAGCGGGGAGGGGGGAGCAGTTCTTC
d_gene: NA; j_gene: TRBJ2-7; v_gene: TRBV20-1; abundance: many; CDR3aa: CTVFKGNEQYF; CDR3nt: TGCACCGTTTTTAAGGGAAACGAGCAGTACTTC
d_gene: NA; j_gene: TRBJ2-1; v_gene: TRBV9; abundance: NA; CDR3aa: CASSVSEGGYNAQFF; CDR3nt: TGTGCCAGCAGTGTTAGCGAGGGTGGCTACAATGCGCAGTTCTTC
d_gene: NA; j_gene: TRBJ1-2; v_gene: TRBV9; abundance: many; CDR3aa: CASSVLGGGSEGYTF; CDR3nt: TGTGCCAGCAGCGTATTGGGGGGCGGTTCGGAGGGCTACACCTTC
d_gene: TRBD2; j_gene: TRBJ2-3; v_gene: TRBV6-5; abundance: few; CDR3aa: CASSYQGLARTDTQYF; CDR3nt: TGTGCCAGCAGTTATCAAGGACTAGCGCGAACAGATACGCAGTATTTT
d_gene: TRBD2; j_gene: TRBJ2-1; v_gene: TRBV7-9; abundance: many; CDR3aa: CASSLTGLAGEQFF; CDR3nt: TGTGCCAGCAGCCTCACGGGACTAGCGGGTGAGCAGTTCTTC
d_gene: TRBD2; j_gene: TRBJ2-7; v_gene: TRBV5-5; abundance: many; CDR3aa: CASSGGGSGSLYEQYF; CDR3nt: TGTGCCAGCAGCGGGGGGGGTAGCGGGAGTCTCTACGAGCAGTACTTC
d_gene: NA; j_gene: TRBJ2-3; v_gene: TRBV5-1; abundance: many; CDR3aa: CASRIPLSRTDTQYF; CDR3nt: TGCGCCAGCAGGATACCCCTAAGTCGCACAGATACGCAGTATTTT
d_gene: NA; j_gene: TRBJ2-4; v_gene: TRBV11-2; abundance: many; CDR3aa: CASSFSGNIQYF; CDR3nt: TGTGCCAGCAGCTTCTCCGGGAACATTCAGTACTTC
d_gene: NA; j_gene: TRBJ2-5; v_gene: TRBV5-1; abundance: NA; CDR3aa: CASSLRAGETQYF; CDR3nt: TGCGCCAGCAGCTTGAGGGCGGGGGAGACCCAGTACTTC
d_gene: NA; j_gene: TRBJ1-3; v_gene: TRBV4-1; abundance: once; CDR3aa: CANSQRERGTGNTIYF; CDR3nt: TGCGCCAACAGCCAGAGAGAGAGGGGGACTGGAAACACCATATATTTT
d_gene: TRBD2; j_gene: TRBJ2-1; v_gene: TRBV9; abundance: many; CDR3aa: CASSVDIGRGNEQFF; CDR3nt: TGTGCCAGCAGCGTAGATATCGGGAGGGGCAATGAGCAGTTCTTC
d_gene: NA; j_gene: TRBJ1-3; v_gene: TRBV28; abundance: many; CDR3aa: CASSFLPGRGNTIYF; CDR3nt: TGTGCCAGCAGTTTTCTCCCCGGGAGAGGAAACACCATATATTTT
d_gene: NA; j_gene: TRBJ1-1; v_gene: TRBV7-6; abundance: NA; CDR3aa: CASSPGRGFTEAFF; CDR3nt: TGTGCCAGCAGCCCAGGGAGGGGTTTTACTGAAGCTTTCTTT
d_gene: NA; j_gene: TRBJ1-1; v_gene: TRBV20-1; abundance: many; CDR3aa: CSARDRLWGNTEAFF; CDR3nt: TGCAGTGCTAGAGATCGTTTGTGGGGGAACACTGAAGCTTTCTTT
d_gene: TRBD2; j_gene: TRBJ2-2; v_gene: TRBV5-6; abundance: NA; CDR3aa: CASSLPSGRGNTGDLFF; CDR3nt: TGTGCCAGCAGCTTGCCTAGCGGGAGGGGTAACACCGGGGATCTGTTTTTT
d_gene: TRBD1; j_gene: TRBJ2-1; v_gene: TRBV27; abundance: few; CDR3aa: CAISSGQGTRNEQFF; CDR3nt: TGTGCCATTTCTTCGGGACAGGGGACTCGGAATGAGCAGTTCTTC
d_gene: NA; j_gene: TRBJ2-5; v_gene: TRBV20-1; abundance: many; CDR3aa: CSARDNFQETQYF; CDR3nt: TGCAGTGCTAGAGATAACTTTCAAGAGACCCAGTACTTC
d_gene: NA; j_gene: TRBJ2-7; v_gene: TRBV7-3; abundance: many; CDR3aa: CASSLSPGSYEQYF; CDR3nt: TGTGCCAGCAGCTTATCGCCGGGCTCCTACGAGCAGTACTTC
d_gene: TRBD2; j_gene: TRBJ2-1; v_gene: TRBV12-3/TRBV12-4; abundance: many; CDR3aa: CASSLSLTSGTNNEQFF; CDR3nt: TGTGCCAGCAGTTTGTCCTTGACTAGCGGGACAAACAATGAGCAGTTCTTC